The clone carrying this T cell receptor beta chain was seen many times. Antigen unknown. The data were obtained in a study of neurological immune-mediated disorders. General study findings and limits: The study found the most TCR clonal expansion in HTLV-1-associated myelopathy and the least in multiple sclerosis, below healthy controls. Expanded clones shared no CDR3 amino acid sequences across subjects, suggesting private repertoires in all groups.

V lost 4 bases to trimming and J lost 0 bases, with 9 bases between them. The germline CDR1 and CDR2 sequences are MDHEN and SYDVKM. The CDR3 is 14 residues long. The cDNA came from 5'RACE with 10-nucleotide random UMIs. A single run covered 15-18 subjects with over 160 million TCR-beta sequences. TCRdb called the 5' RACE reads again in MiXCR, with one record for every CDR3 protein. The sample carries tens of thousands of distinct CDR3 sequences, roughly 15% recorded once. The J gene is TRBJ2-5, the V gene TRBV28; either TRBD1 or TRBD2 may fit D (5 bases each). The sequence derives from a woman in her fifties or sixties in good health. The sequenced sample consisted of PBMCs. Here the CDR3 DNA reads TGTGCCAGCAGTTGGGGACGGAACCAAGAGACCCAGTACTTC. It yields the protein CASSWGRNQETQYF. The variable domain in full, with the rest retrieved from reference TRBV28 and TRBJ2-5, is DVKVTQSSRYLVKRTGEKVFLECVQDMDHENMFWYRQDPGLGLRLIYFSYDVKMKEKGDIPEGYSVSREKKERFSLILESASTNQTSMYLCASSWGRNQETQYFGPGTRLLVL.